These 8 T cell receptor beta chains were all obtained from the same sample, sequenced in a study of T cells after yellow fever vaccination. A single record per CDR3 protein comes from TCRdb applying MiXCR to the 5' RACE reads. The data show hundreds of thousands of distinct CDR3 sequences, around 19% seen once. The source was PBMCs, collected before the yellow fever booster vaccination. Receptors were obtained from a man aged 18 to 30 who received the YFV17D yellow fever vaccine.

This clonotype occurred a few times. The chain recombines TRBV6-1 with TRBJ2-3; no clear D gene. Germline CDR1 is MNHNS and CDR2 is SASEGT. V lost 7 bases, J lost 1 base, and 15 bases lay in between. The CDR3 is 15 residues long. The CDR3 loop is CASTPLGPRTDTQYF. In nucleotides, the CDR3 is TGTGCCAGCACCCCCCTCGGGCCGCGCACAGATACGCAGTATTTT.

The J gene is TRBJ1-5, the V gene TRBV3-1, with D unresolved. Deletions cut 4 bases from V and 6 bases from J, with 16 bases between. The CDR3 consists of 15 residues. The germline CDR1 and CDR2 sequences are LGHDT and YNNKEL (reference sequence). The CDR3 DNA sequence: TGTGCCAGCAGCCGTACTACAAGTGCCTCTCAGCCCCAGCATTTT. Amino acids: CASSRTTSASQPQHF.

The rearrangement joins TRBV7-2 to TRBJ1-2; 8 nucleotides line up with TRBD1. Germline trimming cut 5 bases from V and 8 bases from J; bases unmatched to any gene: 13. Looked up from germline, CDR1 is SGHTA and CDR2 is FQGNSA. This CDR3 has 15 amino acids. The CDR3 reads CASSPDRGPSRGYTF. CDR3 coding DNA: TGTGCCAGCAGCCCCGACAGGGGACCCAGTCGAGGCTACACCTTC.

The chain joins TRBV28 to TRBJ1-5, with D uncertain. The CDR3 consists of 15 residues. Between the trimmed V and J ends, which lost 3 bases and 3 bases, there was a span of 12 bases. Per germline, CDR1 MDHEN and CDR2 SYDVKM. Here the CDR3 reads CASSLEGWDNQPQHF. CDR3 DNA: TGTGCCAGCAGTTTGGAGGGTTGGGACAATCAGCCCCAGCATTTT.

CDR3 region: CSVGQGNQPQHF. Written as DNA, the CDR3 is TGCAGTGTGGGACAGGGGAATCAGCCCCAGCATTTT. The rearrangement links TRBV20-1 to TRBJ1-5; 10 positions match TRBD1. Trimming took 7 bases from V and 4 from J; bases not matched to a gene: 1. This CDR3 is 12 amino acids long. The germline V gene encodes CDR1 DFQATT and CDR2 SNEGSKA (reference sequence).

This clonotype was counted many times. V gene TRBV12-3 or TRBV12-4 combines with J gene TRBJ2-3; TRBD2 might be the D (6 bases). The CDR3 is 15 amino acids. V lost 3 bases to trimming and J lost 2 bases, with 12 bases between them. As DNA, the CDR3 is TGTGCCAGCAGTTTGCTTGGGGGACTCACAGATACGCAGTATTTT. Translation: CASSLLGGLTDTQYF.

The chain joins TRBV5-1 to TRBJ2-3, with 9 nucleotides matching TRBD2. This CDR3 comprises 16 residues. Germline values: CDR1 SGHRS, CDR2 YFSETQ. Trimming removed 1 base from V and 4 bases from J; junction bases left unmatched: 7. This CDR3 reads CASSLSAGGVSDTQYF. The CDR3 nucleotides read TGCGCCAGCAGCTTGTCAGCGGGGGGAGTATCAGATACGCAGTATTTT.

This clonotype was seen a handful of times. Written as DNA, the CDR3 is TGTGCCTGGAGAGATGGGGCCAACGTCCTGACTTTC. Residues: CAWRDGANVLTF. The J gene is TRBJ2-6, the V gene TRBV30; D is ambiguous. This CDR3 spans 12 amino acids. Germline CDR1 is GTSNPN and CDR2 is SVGIG (reference sequence). V was cut by 3 bases and J by 3 bases, with 3 bases left in between.